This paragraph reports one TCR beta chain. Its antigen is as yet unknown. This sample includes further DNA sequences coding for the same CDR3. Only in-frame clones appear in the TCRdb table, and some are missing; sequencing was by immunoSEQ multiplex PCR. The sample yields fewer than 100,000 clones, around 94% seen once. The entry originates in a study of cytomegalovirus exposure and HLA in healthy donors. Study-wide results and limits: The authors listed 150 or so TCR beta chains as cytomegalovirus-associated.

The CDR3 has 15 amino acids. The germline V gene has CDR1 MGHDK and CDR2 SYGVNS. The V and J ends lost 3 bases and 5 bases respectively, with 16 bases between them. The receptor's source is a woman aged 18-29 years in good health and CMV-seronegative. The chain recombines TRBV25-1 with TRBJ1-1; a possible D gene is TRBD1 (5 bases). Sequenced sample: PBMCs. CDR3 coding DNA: TGTGCCAGCAGTGAGGGGCAGGGCTTGAGTACTGAAGCTTTCTTT. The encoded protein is CASSEGQGLSTEAFF.